The 22 T cell receptor beta chains listed next were all sequenced from one sample in a study of response to subunit inactivated influenza vaccine. TCRdb itself ran the RT-PCR reads through MiXCR, one entry per CDR3 protein. Among some 600,000 distinct CDR3 sequences listed, approximately 15% were seen once. The specimen was PBMCs from blood, collected less than 15 days before vaccination. These receptors originate from a man aged 50 to 60 who received an inactivated influenza vaccine.

The chain joins TRBV7-7 to TRBJ2-3; unclear D gene. V gave up 4 bases and J gave up 4 bases, with 9 bases separating them. Per the germline V gene, CDR1 is SSHAT and CDR2 is FNYEAQ (reference sequence). The CDR3 consists of 13 residues. CDR3 bases: TGTGCCAGCAGCTCAGTCGGGTCAGATACGCAGTATTTT. Its translation is CASSSVGSDTQYF. Combining the CDR3 with reference TRBV7-7 and TRBJ2-3 gives the whole variable domain GAGVSQSPRYKVTKRGQDVTLRCDPISSHATLYWYQQALGQGPEFLTYFNYEAQPDKSGLPSDRFSAERPEGSISTLTIQRTEQRDSAMYRCASSSVGSDTQYFGPGTRLTVL.

This clonotype was seen a handful of times. The chain uses TRBV9 and TRBJ2-7, with 9 bases matching TRBD1. Germline V lookup: CDR1 SGDLS, CDR2 YYNGEE. The CDR3 has 15 amino acids. V gave up 3 bases and J gave up 2 bases; unmatched junction bases: 6. The DNA for the CDR3 is TGTGCCAGCAGCGAAGGGGGACAGGGAACCTACGAGCAGTACTTC. Its protein product is CASSEGGQGTYEQYF.

This clonotype was detected ten times or more. The chain combines TRBV10-3 with TRBJ1-4; 10 nucleotides line up with TRBD1. Germline CDR1 reads ENHRY; CDR2 reads SYGVKD. Losses at the gene ends were 8 bases for V and 7 bases for J; bases not matched to a gene: 4. This CDR3 is 13 amino acids long. Written as DNA, the CDR3 is TGTGCCATCGGACAGGGGGAACGTGAAAAACTGTTTTTT. As protein: CAIGQGEREKLFF.

The V gene is TRBV15, the J gene TRBJ1-2; D not resolved. Looked up from germline, CDR1 is LNHNV and CDR2 is YYDKDF (reference sequence). The CDR3 consists of 15 residues. The ends were cut back, 0 bases at V and 2 bases at J, with 10 bases in the middle. CDR3 residues: CATSRDATANYGYTF. In nucleotides, the CDR3 is TGTGCCACCAGCAGAGACGCGACGGCCAACTATGGCTACACCTTC.

The rearrangement uses TRBV5-5 and TRBJ2-3; TRBD1 matches 7 bases. The CDR3 sequence is 16 residues long. Per germline, CDR1 SGHKS and CDR2 YYEKEE (reference sequence). Unmatched junction bases numbered 5, after V lost 0 bases and J lost 1 base. CDR3 residues: CASSLVPGQRTDTQYF. The CDR3 DNA reads TGTGCCAGCAGCTTGGTGCCGGGACAGCGCACAGATACGCAGTATTTT. The full variable domain, its missing parts supplied by reference TRBV5-5 and TRBJ2-3, is DAGVTQSPTHLIKTRGQQVTLRCSPISGHKSVSWYQQVLGQGPQFIFQYYEKEERGRGNFPDRFSARQFPNYSSELNVNALLLGDSALYLCASSLVPGQRTDTQYFGPGTRLTVL.

The chain couples TRBV18 to TRBJ2-6, with TRBD1 matching over 11 bases. Unmatched junction bases numbered 2, after V lost 3 bases and J lost 4 bases. Germline V lookup: CDR1 KGHSH, CDR2 LQKENI. The CDR3 length is 16 residues. CDR3 region: CASSPDRGRGANVLTF. The CDR3 bases are TGTGCCAGCTCACCGGACAGGGGGCGCGGGGCCAACGTCCTGACTTTC.

This clonotype turned up a few times. This chain uses TRBV29-1 with TRBJ2-1; D is uncertain. This CDR3 comprises 13 residues. Germline lookup yields CDR1 SQVTM and CDR2 ANQGSEA. V lost 4 bases to trimming and J lost 4 bases, with 11 bases between them. The CDR3 loop is CSVATSSYNEQFF. The DNA of the CDR3 is TGCAGCGTTGCCACTTCATCGTACAATGAGCAGTTCTTC.

The chain is built from TRBV7-2 and TRBJ2-6, with D possibly being TRBD1 (5 bases). CDR1 and CDR2 (germline): SGHTA, FQGNSA. This CDR3 has 17 residues. The V and J ends lost 0 bases and 0 bases respectively, with 9 bases between them. The CDR3 DNA sequence: TGTGCCAGCAGCTTAGCAGGGGCCGTCTCTGGGGCCAACGTCCTGACTTTC. Amino acid sequence: CASSLAGAVSGANVLTF.

This clonotype occurred many times. The CDR3 DNA sequence: TGCGCCAGCAGCTTGGAGGGGGGGCCCCTCGAGCAGTACTTC. This encodes CASSLEGGPLEQYF. The chain carries TRBV5-1 and TRBJ2-7; TRBD2 is a possible D gene (7 bases). Germline assignment: CDR1 SGHRS and CDR2 YFSETQ. The CDR3 consists of 14 residues. Trimming took off 0 bases at V and 6 bases at J, with 13 bases between the two ends.

The V call is TRBV4-2, the J call TRBJ2-3, with 7 bases lining up with TRBD1. V dropped 1 base and J dropped 3; count of bases not matched to a gene: 7. The CDR3 loop spans 16 amino acids. Germline CDR1 is LGHNA and CDR2 is YNFKEQ. The CDR3 coding sequence is TGTGCCAGCAGCCAAGTCGCAGGGGGTTGGACAGATACGCAGTATTTT. Its protein product is CASSQVAGGWTDTQYF.

This clonotype has only a few counts. The genes are TRBV12-3 or TRBV12-4 and TRBJ2-2; D perhaps matches TRBD2 (6 bases). V was trimmed by 6 bases and J by 6 bases, leaving 17 bases between them. The CDR3 runs to 15 residues. This chain's CDR3 is CASSLMGGSAGELFF. CDR3 nucleotides: TGTGCCAGCAGCTTAATGGGGGGATCTGCCGGGGAGCTGTTTTTT.

The chain is built from TRBV7-9 and TRBJ2-5; TRBD2 matches 7 bases. Germline V gene sequence: CDR1 SEHNR, CDR2 FQNEAQ (reference sequence). CDR3 length equals 15 residues. The V gene end was trimmed by 5 bases and the J gene end by 4 bases; junction bases not matched to a gene: 10. The CDR3 DNA follows: TGTGCCAGCAGCCGTAGCGGGCCCCGGGGAGAGACCCAGTACTTC. This translates into CASSRSGPRGETQYF.

This clonotype has more than one count but fewer than ten. The chain is built from TRBV13 and TRBJ2-1, with D tentatively TRBD2 (6 bases). The CDR3 spans 17 residues. Per the germline V gene, CDR1 is PRHDT and CDR2 is FYEKMQ (reference sequence). V shed 3 bases and J shed 0 bases, with 15 bases lying between them. CDR3 sequence (DNA): TGTGCCAGCAGCTTCGTTAAGGGACTTCTCTCCTACAATGAGCAGTTCTTC. It translates to CASSFVKGLLSYNEQFF.

The chain has TRBV10-3 and TRBJ2-7; TRBD1 aligns across 7 bases. Germline assignment: CDR1 ENHRY and CDR2 SYGVKD. The length of the CDR3 is 13 residues. The V and J ends lost 5 bases and 1 base, in that order; junction bases with no gene match: 2. The CDR3 loop is CAISTGQSYEQYF. The DNA for the CDR3 is TGTGCCATCAGTACGGGACAGTCCTACGAGCAGTACTTC.

The chain couples TRBV28 to TRBJ2-5; 12 nucleotides agree with TRBD2. Germline CDR1 reads MDHEN; CDR2 reads SYDVKM. This CDR3 comprises 15 residues. Trimming removed 4 bases from V and 7 bases from J; junction bases left unmatched: 7. This CDR3 is CASSSRLAGERTQYF. CDR3 DNA: TGTGCCAGCAGTTCCAGACTAGCGGGGGAAAGGACCCAGTACTTC.

This clonotype was detected a few times. The gene calls are TRBV10-3 and TRBJ1-2; D not resolved. This CDR3 is built from 15 residues. Deletions cut 3 bases from V and 4 bases from J, with 15 bases between. CDR1 and CDR2 from the germline V gene are ENHRY and SYGVKD. The CDR3 nucleotides read TGTGCCATCAGTGAATGGGTAGTCAAAGGCTATGGCTACACCTTC. This codes for CAISEWVVKGYGYTF.

This chain joins TRBV29-1 and TRBJ2-7; D gene unclear. The CDR3 length is 10 residues. Trimming cost V 3 bases and J 9 bases, with 9 bases left between them. In germline, CDR1 is SQVTM, CDR2 ANQGSEA. The CDR3 loop is CSVDDKGQYF. The CDR3 DNA reads TGCAGCGTTGATGATAAGGGGCAGTACTTC.

This clonotype was found many times. The V gene is TRBV7-9, the J gene TRBJ1-2, with D hard to call. V shed 1 base and J shed 8 bases, with 17 bases lying between them. The CDR3 has 15 amino acids. CDR1 is SEHNR, CDR2 FQNEAQ, per germline (reference sequence). In DNA form, the CDR3 reads TGTGCCAGCAGCTTAGAAGAGACGGCGAGACGGGGCTACACCTTC. It yields the protein CASSLEETARRGYTF.

This rearrangement joins TRBV19 to TRBJ2-2; unclear D gene. V lost 10 bases and J lost 4, with 19 bases in between. Germline V CDR1 and CDR2: LNHDA, SQIVND (reference sequence). The CDR3 is 15 residues long. In nucleotides, the CDR3 is TGTGCCACTACCGGTCGCGTGACGAGCACCGGGGAGCTGTTTTTT. Residues: CATTGRVTSTGELFF.

The CDR3 reads CASSLRSRQGAREQYF. CDR3 nucleotides: TGCGCCAGCAGCTTACGTTCTCGTCAGGGGGCTCGAGAGCAGTACTTC. The genes are TRBV5-1 and TRBJ2-7, with 8 nucleotides matching TRBD1. The V segment lost 2 bases and the J segment 7 bases; nucleotides outside the gene matches: 14. This CDR3 contains 16 residues. CDR1 SGHRS and CDR2 YFSETQ come from the germline V gene.

The rearrangement joins TRBV4-1 to TRBJ2-7; D remains unclear. The germline gives CDR1 MGHRA, CDR2 YSYEKL. Trimming cost V 2 bases and J 0 bases, with 5 bases left between them. The CDR3 length is 13 residues. CDR3 in amino acids: CASSQWVSYEQYF. The CDR3 DNA follows: TGCGCCAGCAGCCAATGGGTCTCCTACGAGCAGTACTTC.

The rearrangement joins TRBV11-2 to TRBJ2-7; 8 bases are a match to TRBD1. The V gene's germline CDR1 is SGHAT and CDR2 FQNNGV. The junction had 7 bases not matched to a gene; V was cut back by 3 bases and J by 3 bases. The CDR3 sequence is 15 residues long. The CDR3 region has the DNA TGTGCCAGCAGCTTTCCCGGGACAGGCGTCTACGAGCAGTACTTC. The encoded protein is CASSFPGTGVYEQYF.